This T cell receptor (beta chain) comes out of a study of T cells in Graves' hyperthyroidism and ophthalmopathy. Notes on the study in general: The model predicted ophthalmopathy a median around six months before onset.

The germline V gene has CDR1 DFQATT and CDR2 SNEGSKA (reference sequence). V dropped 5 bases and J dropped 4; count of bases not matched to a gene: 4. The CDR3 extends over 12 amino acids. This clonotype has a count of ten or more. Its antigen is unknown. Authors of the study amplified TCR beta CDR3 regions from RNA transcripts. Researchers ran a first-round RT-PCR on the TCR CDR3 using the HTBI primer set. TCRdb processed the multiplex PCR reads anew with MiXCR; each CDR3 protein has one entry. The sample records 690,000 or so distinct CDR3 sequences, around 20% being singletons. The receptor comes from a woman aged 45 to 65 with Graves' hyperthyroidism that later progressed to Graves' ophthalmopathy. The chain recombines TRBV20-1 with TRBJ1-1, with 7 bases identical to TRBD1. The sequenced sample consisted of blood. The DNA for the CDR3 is TGCAGTGCTCGACAGGGTGGCACTGAAGCTTTCTTT. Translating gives CSARQGGTEAFF.